This TCR beta chain comes out of a study of blood T cells in healthy people across ages. Study results and caveats: Age showed a roughly linear inverse relationship with TCR beta diversity per million T cells. Both naive CD4+ cell counts and diversity were greater in long-lived donors than in aged donors.

About this clonotype itself: Antigen: not known.

Primed by a sample-barcoded 5' primer and a J-beta primer mix, a second PCR proceeded for about 7 to 12 cycles. CDR3-containing paired-end reads numbered at least 2.5 million in each sample. TCRdb redid the calling of the 5' RACE reads with MiXCR, one entry per CDR3 protein. This table holds roughly 570,000 distinct CDR3 sequences, 27% found once. This CDR3 contains 15 residues. Germline CDR1 and CDR2: LGHDT and YNNKEL (reference sequence). With V trimmed by 3 bases and J by 5 bases, 4 bases remained unmatched. The specimen sequenced was blood. J is TRBJ2-2 and V is TRBV3-1; 9 bases agree with TRBD1. The source of this sequence is a woman in her 70s in good health. CDR3 residues: CASSQGDRATGELFF. The DNA for the CDR3 is TGTGCCAGCAGCCAGGGGGACAGGGCAACCGGGGAGCTGTTTTTT.